The 22 T cell receptor beta chains presented below share a single source sample, sequenced in a study of CD8+CD57+ T cells in acquired aplastic anemia (dated by TCRdb to 2017 to 2018). Expansion of CD8+CD57+ cells had been shown by flow cytometry in the patients chosen for sequencing. Instrument on record: Illumina HiSeq 2000. Genomic DNA was used as template for profiling of TCR beta VDJ combinations and CDR3 sequences. The public sequencing data were trimmed at Q25 with fastp and processed into clonotypes with MiXCR by TCRdb, which kept only in-frame beta chains. Merged by CDR3 protein, the rows form single entries marked with the most common genes and DNA. The sample table holds around 430,000 distinct CDR3 sequences, of which around 33% were seen once. Around 0.82% of the sample goes to the ten largest clones. The specimen was sorted CD4+, CD8+, or CD8+CD57+ T cells (not recorded which) from PBMCs. All receptors come from a human donor with aplastic anemia.

The V call is TRBV5-1, the J call TRBJ2-7, with 7 bases lining up with TRBD1. Unmatched junction bases numbered 8, after V lost 0 bases and J lost 2 bases. The germline gives CDR1 SGHRS, CDR2 YFSETQ. There are 16 residues in the CDR3. Here the CDR3 DNA reads TGCGCCAGCAGCTTGGCCATAGGGACAGCTACCTACGAGCAGTACTTC. Protein product: CASSLAIGTATYEQYF.

This clonotype was detected ten times or more. The chain combines TRBV20-1 with TRBJ1-4, with no clear D. The length of the CDR3 is 14 residues. Trimming shortened V by 0 bases and J by 7 bases, and 12 bases separated the two germline ends. The germline V gene encodes CDR1 DFQATT and CDR2 SNEGSKA (reference sequence). The CDR3 sequence: CSARDRGGGEKLFF. CDR3 bases: TGCAGTGCTAGAGATCGAGGCGGAGGTGAAAAACTGTTTTTT.

In its sample, this clonotype was seen many times. This chain joins TRBV10-2 and TRBJ1-1, with 7 bases lining up with TRBD1. The CDR3 spans 16 residues. The germline CDR1 and CDR2 sequences are WSHSY and SAAADI. Unmatched junction bases numbered 11, after V lost 4 bases and J lost 3 bases. As DNA, the CDR3 is TGCGCCAGCAGTGCCCGGGACAGAAATTGGGACACTGAAGCTTTCTTT. Translated: CASSARDRNWDTEAFF.

This clonotype was seen only a few times. The gene calls are TRBV5-1 and TRBJ2-5; D not resolved. The CDR3 totals 14 residues. Trimming pared 4 bases from V and 3 bases from J, leaving 13 bases between. CDR1 and CDR2 from the germline V gene are SGHRS and YFSETQ. CDR3: CASSGGPPEETQYF. DNA for the CDR3: TGCGCCAGCAGCGGTGGACCCCCCGAAGAGACCCAGTACTTC.

This clonotype was detected a few times. The V and J genes are TRBV7-2 and TRBJ2-7, with a tentative D call TRBD2 (5 bases). The germline CDR1 and CDR2 sequences are SGHTA and FQGNSA. The CDR3 runs 17 residues. The ends were cut back, 4 bases at V and 0 bases at J, with 19 bases in the middle. CDR3 nucleotides: TGTGCCAGCAGCTCTAGGGCGCCCGCGACTACCTCCTACGAGCAGTACTTC. It encodes CASSSRAPATTSYEQYF.

The sample holds many counts of this clonotype. The chain recombines TRBV19 with TRBJ1-1; D perhaps matches TRBD1 (5 bases). Per the germline V gene, CDR1 is LNHDA and CDR2 is SQIVND (reference sequence). Between the trimmed V and J ends, which lost 8 bases and 0 bases, there was a span of 13 bases. This CDR3 spans 14 amino acids. CDR3 residues: CASGWGTVNTEAFF. In nucleotides, the CDR3 is TGTGCCAGTGGATGGGGGACCGTGAACACTGAAGCTTTCTTT.

This clonotype was detected many times. The chain joins TRBV7-2 to TRBJ1-2; D possibly corresponds to TRBD1 (5 bases). CDR1 and CDR2 (germline): SGHTA, FQGNSA. V gave up 2 bases and J gave up 3 bases, with 13 bases separating them. The CDR3 has 15 residues. DNA of the CDR3: TGTGCCAGCAGCTTAACGCAGGGTAGGGACTATGGCTACACCTTC. It yields the protein CASSLTQGRDYGYTF.

V usage is TRBV11-2 and J usage is TRBJ2-1, with D perhaps TRBD1 (6 bases). Germline V gene sequence: CDR1 SGHAT, CDR2 FQNNGV. The CDR3 is made up of 14 amino acids. The V gene lost 5 bases and the J gene lost 5 bases, with 13 bases spanning the gap. CDR3 protein: CASSGDKIDNEQFF. CDR3 sequence (DNA): TGTGCCAGCAGCGGGGACAAAATTGACAATGAGCAGTTCTTC. Using reference TRBV11-2 and TRBJ2-1 for the parts outside the CDR3, the full variable domain is EAGVAQSPRYKIIEKRQSVAFWCNPISGHATLYWYQQILGQGPKLLIQFQNNGVVDDSQLPKDRFSAERLKGVDSTLKIQPAKLEDSAVYLCASSGDKIDNEQFFGPGTRLTVL.

This clonotype appeared a few times. This chain joins TRBV6-5 and TRBJ2-7; D unclear. Per germline, CDR1 MNHEY and CDR2 SVGAGI. The germline V and J ends were trimmed by 0 bases and 4 bases, with 16 bases remaining between them. The CDR3 has 16 amino acids. The CDR3 protein is CASSYSDGRHGYEQYF. The CDR3 nucleotides read TGTGCCAGCAGTTACTCGGACGGCCGACACGGGTACGAGCAGTACTTC.

The rearrangement uses TRBV20-1 and TRBJ2-3; D unresolved. The CDR3 has 12 amino acids. CDR1 DFQATT and CDR2 SNEGSKA come from the germline V gene (reference sequence). The V and J ends lost 1 base and 4 bases respectively, with 6 bases between them. CDR3 in amino acids: CSARAGSDTQYF. The CDR3 DNA follows: TGCAGTGCTAGAGCGGGTTCAGATACGCAGTATTTT.

The chain couples TRBV11-2 to TRBJ2-3; the match to TRBD1 covers 8 bases. The CDR3 is 17 residues long. The germline V gene encodes CDR1 SGHAT and CDR2 FQNNGV. With 1 base clipped from V and 6 bases from J, the junction kept 12 bases outside the gene matches. CDR3 DNA sequence: TGTGCCAGCAGCTTAGGAGACAGGGGAGGCATCGTGGATACGCAGTATTTT. Amino acids: CASSLGDRGGIVDTQYF.

The V gene is TRBV5-6, the J gene TRBJ1-6, with unresolved D. In germline, CDR1 is SGHDT, CDR2 YYEEEE. CDR3 length: 17 residues. The V end was cut by 3 bases, the J end by 7 bases, with 20 bases between. The CDR3 DNA sequence: TGTGCCAGCAGCTGGCTTAGCTCGGTTTCTGGAAATTCACCCCTCCACTTT. This encodes CASSWLSSVSGNSPLHF.

The chain employs TRBV19 and TRBJ2-1, with D hard to call. The V end lost 7 bases, the J end lost 7 bases, and 17 bases lay between the germline ends. CDR3 length: 14 amino acids. CDR1 is LNHDA, CDR2 SQIVND, per germline (reference sequence). Written as DNA, the CDR3 is TGTGCCAGTAAAAAGGGCACGGTGCTGAATGAGCAGTTCTTC. Its translation is CASKKGTVLNEQFF.

In regard to this clonotype: A much larger clone sits a single nucleotide away, making a read error possible. As the CDR3 is not closed by the conserved phenylalanine or tryptophan, this likely results from a read error. V and J are TRBV20-1 and TRBJ2-7; 8 nucleotides align to TRBD2. Germline V gene sequence: CDR1 DFQATT, CDR2 SNEGSKA (reference sequence). This CDR3 region has 16 residues. J lost 5 bases, V lost 3 bases, and 15 bases had no gene match. The CDR3 sequence: CSASGTSGGDTHEQYL. The CDR3 coding sequence is TGCAGTGCTAGTGGAACTAGCGGAGGAGATACCCACGAGCAGTACCTC.

The chain is built from TRBV25-1 and TRBJ1-2, with 9 bases lining up with TRBD1. After removal of 6 bases from V and 4 bases from J, the junction contained 6 bases not matched to a gene. The V gene's germline CDR1 is MGHDK and CDR2 SYGVNS. The CDR3 runs to 14 residues. The CDR3 is CASSHRGQGYGYTF. Here the CDR3 DNA reads TGTGCCAGCAGCCACAGGGGGCAAGGCTATGGCTACACCTTC.

The V and J genes are TRBV25-1 and TRBJ2-3; D is ambiguous. The CDR3 contains 13 residues. The V end lost 6 bases, the J end lost 5 bases, and 12 bases lay between the germline ends. Per germline, CDR1 MGHDK and CDR2 SYGVNS. As DNA, the CDR3 is TGTGCCAGCAGCTCAACCAAGGGAGATACGCAGTATTTT. It encodes CASSSTKGDTQYF.

This clonotype was picked up many times. The rearrangement links TRBV29-1 to TRBJ1-1; D is possibly TRBD1 (6 bases). CDR3 length: 10 amino acids. Trimming pared 5 bases from V and 8 bases from J, leaving 9 bases between. CDR1 is SQVTM and CDR2 is ANQGSEA in the germline V gene. CDR3 bases: TGCAGCGTTCTTGGGACAGAAGCTTTCTTT. This translates into CSVLGTEAFF.

This clonotype was observed a handful of times. The chain is built from TRBV6-1 and TRBJ1-1, with 8 bases that match TRBD1. The CDR3 length is 13 residues. After removal of 5 bases from V and 6 bases from J, the junction contained 5 bases not matched to a gene. Germline assignment: CDR1 MNHNS and CDR2 SASEGT. This chain's CDR3 is CASSTPGQAEAFF. CDR3 nucleotide sequence: TGTGCCAGCAGTACTCCGGGACAGGCTGAAGCTTTCTTT.

This clonotype was counted many times. The chain links TRBV15 to TRBJ2-5; D gene ambiguous. The CDR3 is 12 amino acids. Trimming took 1 base from V and 5 from J, leaving 5 bases between them. CDR1 and CDR2 from the germline V gene are LNHNV and YYDKDF (reference sequence). CDR3 nucleotides: TGTGCCACCAGCAGAGGGGTGGAGACCCAGTACTTC. Translated: CATSRGVETQYF.

This clonotype has a count of ten or more. The genes are TRBV10-1 and TRBJ2-3; D is undetermined. Germline assignment: CDR1 WNHNN and CDR2 SYGVQD (reference sequence). The CDR3 is 14 amino acids. Trimming removed 5 bases from V and 1 base from J, with 10 bases in between. The CDR3 here is CASSPGSRTDTQYF. CDR3 coding DNA: TGCGCCAGCAGTCCTGGATCGCGCACAGATACGCAGTATTTT.

This clonotype was counted ten times or more. V usage is TRBV20-1 and J usage is TRBJ2-7; TRBD2 agrees at 8 bases. This CDR3 has 15 amino acids. The germline V gene encodes CDR1 DFQATT and CDR2 SNEGSKA (reference sequence). Trimming took 5 bases from V and 5 from J; bases not matched to a gene: 14. This CDR3 is CSAALAGGTGDEQYF. The CDR3 DNA reads TGCAGTGCTGCCCTGGCGGGAGGCACTGGGGACGAGCAGTACTTC.

This clonotype was counted a few times. The rearrangement links TRBV6-5 to TRBJ2-3, with D possibly matching TRBD1 (5 bases). This CDR3 has 15 residues. CDR1 is MNHEY, CDR2 SVGAGI, per germline. V lost 6 bases and J lost 2, with 15 bases in between. The CDR3 DNA is TGTGCCAGCAGATACCCGGCCAGGGTCACAGATACGCAGTATTTT. Protein sequence: CASRYPARVTDTQYF.